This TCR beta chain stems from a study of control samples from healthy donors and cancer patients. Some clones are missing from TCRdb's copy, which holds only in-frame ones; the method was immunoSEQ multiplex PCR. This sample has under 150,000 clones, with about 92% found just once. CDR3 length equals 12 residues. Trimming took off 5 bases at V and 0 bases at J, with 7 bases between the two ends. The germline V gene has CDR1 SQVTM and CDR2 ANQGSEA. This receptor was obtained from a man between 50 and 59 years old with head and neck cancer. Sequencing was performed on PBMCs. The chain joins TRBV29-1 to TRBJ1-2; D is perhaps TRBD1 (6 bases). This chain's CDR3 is CSVRDTNYGYTF. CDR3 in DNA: TGCAGCGTTAGGGACACTAACTATGGCTACACCTTC.